The clone carrying this T cell receptor beta chain was seen a few times. Its antigen is still unknown. CDR3 length: 14 amino acids. CDR1 SQVTM and CDR2 ANQGSEA come from the germline V gene. V was trimmed by 6 bases and J by 4 bases, leaving 17 bases between them. This record comes from a study of post-analysis software for immune sequencing data. Study-wide results and limits: The five TRBV segments detected at higher frequency in patients than in controls included TRBV5-6, TRBV5-1 and TRBV20-1.

TCR beta cDNA libraries included unique molecular identifiers. TCRdb used MiXCR to reprocess the PCR reads, holding one entry per CDR3 protein. The sample has 750,000 to 950,000 distinct CDR3 sequences; more than 45% are singletons. The chain couples TRBV29-1 to TRBJ2-3; D is unclear. This clonotype was sampled from a girl aged 5-17 years with multiple sclerosis. Sequencing was performed on blood. The CDR3, as DNA: TGCAGCGTGCAATCGGTCCCCCGAGCAGATACGCAGTATTTT. As protein: CSVQSVPRADTQYF.